These T cell receptor beta chains were read from a single sample in a study of T cell responses to AZD1222 COVID-19 vaccine. Here immunoSEQ multiplex PCR was the method, and the copy in TCRdb shows in-frame clones only, minus some. The data hold 90,000 to 120,000 clones, with about 90% observed a single time. The sample here was peripheral blood, taken on day 0 of AZD1222 vaccination. The receptors stem from an adult in good health. CDR3s include the opening cysteine and the closing phenylalanine or tryptophan. The D gene is left open where the match is weak. The listing skips clone size in some rows; elsewhere it reads once, few, many or a size class.

>-|TRBV11-2|TRBJ2-7|-
TGTGCCAGCAGCACTATGGGGGCGGGAAACCACGAGCAGTACTTC
CASSTMGAGNHEQYF
>once|TRBV6-5|TRBJ2-1|TRBD2
TGTGCCAGCAGTTACCCGAGCGGGGGCTCCTACAATGAGCAGTTCTTC
CASSYPSGGSYNEQFF
>-|TRBV27|TRBJ2-2|-
TGTGCCAGCCAGGGGTTAGATACCGGGGAGCTGTTTTTT
CASQGLDTGELFF
>once|TRBV6-2/TRBV6-3|TRBJ2-1|TRBD2
TGTGCCAGCAGTAATTCACTAGCGGGAGGGCATAACAATGAGCAGTTCTTC
CASSNSLAGGHNNEQFF
>-|TRBV5-6|TRBJ1-2|TRBD1
TGTGCCAGCAGCTTGATTGACAGGGACTATGGCTACACCTTC
CASSLIDRDYGYTF
>-|TRBV28|TRBJ1-2|-
TGTGCCAGCAGTCTGGACGACTATGGCTACACCTTC
CASSLDDYGYTF
>-|TRBV18|TRBJ1-5|TRBD1
TGTGCCAGCTCCCGGGGAAGACAGGGGGATCAGCCCCAGCATTTT
CASSRGRQGDQPQHF
>-|TRBV29-1|TRBJ1-2|-
TGCAGCGTTTCATTGACAGCCCCCTATGGCTACACCTTC
CSVSLTAPYGYTF
>once|TRBV14|TRBJ2-3|-
TGTGCCAGCAGCCAACTTGGGGGACGGTCGACAGATACGCAGTATTTT
CASSQLGGRSTDTQYF
>-|TRBV7-2|TRBJ2-5|-
TGTGCCAGCAGCTTAGGACAGGTCGTGGAGACCCAGTACTTC
CASSLGQVVETQYF
>-|TRBV5-1|TRBJ2-2|-
TGCGCCAGCAGTTACAGGGAAGGCGCGAACACCGGGGAGCTGTTTTTT
CASSYREGANTGELFF
>-|TRBV6-2/TRBV6-3|TRBJ2-1|-
TGTGCCAGCAGTTTGCCCTACCAGAGCTCCTACAATGAGCAGTTCTTC
CASSLPYQSSYNEQFF
>-|TRBV24-1|TRBJ2-2|-
TGTGCCACCCCCCTCGGTGGCGGGACGATCGGGGAGCTGTTTTTT
CATPLGGGTIGELFF
>-|TRBV11-3|TRBJ2-7|-
TGTGCCAGCAGCCCAGGGGCGGGACTACCTCGGTACGAGCAGTACTTC
CASSPGAGLPRYEQYF
>once|TRBV7-2|TRBJ1-5|-
TGTGCCAGCAGCCCGGGGATCTTCAGTTGGGACCAGCCCCAGCATTTT
CASSPGIFSWDQPQHF
>-|TRBV28|TRBJ2-5|TRBD1
TGTGCCAGCGGAGGTGCCCGACAGGGGAAAGAGACCCAGTACTTC
CASGGARQGKETQYF
>few|TRBV28|TRBJ2-1|-
TGTGCCAGCAGTTTACGTCTCACAACTGGCAATGAGCAGTTCTTC
CASSLRLTTGNEQFF
>many|TRBV5-1|TRBJ2-5|TRBD1
TGCGCCAGCAGCACAGGGGACCTCCTCCTGGGTGAGACCCAGTACTTC
CASSTGDLLLGETQYF
>-|TRBV28|TRBJ1-5|-
TGTGCCGGCAACTCGGGGAAAAGCAATCAGCCCCAGCATTTT
CAGNSGKSNQPQHF
>-|TRBV10-1|TRBJ1-6|TRBD1
TGCGCCAGCAGACACCGGGACAGGAATGGGAGGTCCTATAATTCACCCCTCCACTTT
CASRHRDRNGRSYNSPLHF
>few|TRBV5-6|TRBJ2-7|TRBD1
TGTGCCAGCAGCTTGGAACCGGGACAGGGGAACTACGAGCAGTACTTC
CASSLEPGQGNYEQYF
>-|TRBV5-1|TRBJ2-1|-
TGCGCCAGCAGCTCTGGACTACTCAATGAGCAGTTCTTC
CASSSGLLNEQFF
>-|TRBV21-1|TRBJ2-1|-
TGTGCCAGCAGGAACAAAGATAGAAGACGGGACAAATGCTGTCTTGAGCAGTTCTTC
CASRNKDRRRDKCCLEQFF
>-|TRBV11-2|TRBJ1-6|-
TGTGCCAGCAGCAAGGACGCGAGCTCCTATAATTCACCCCTCCACTTT
CASSKDASSYNSPLHF
>-|TRBV9|TRBJ2-7|TRBD2
TGTGCCAGCAGCGTAGAACTAGCGGGAGCCCACGAGCAGTACTTC
CASSVELAGAHEQYF
>-|TRBV3-1/TRBV3-2|TRBJ2-2|TRBD2
TGTGCCAGCAGCCAAGGATTAGGGACTAGCGATAATGCCGGGGAGCTGTTTTTT
CASSQGLGTSDNAGELFF
>-|TRBV27|TRBJ1-1|-
TGTGCCAGCAGTTTTTCAGTAATGAACACTGAAGCTTTCTTT
CASSFSVMNTEAFF
>-|TRBV19|TRBJ1-5|TRBD1
TGTGCCAGTAGTAAGAAGGGGCGAGGACAGGGAAAAGTATCGAGCAATCAGCCCCAGCATTTT
CASSKKGRGQGKVSSNQPQHF
>-|TRBV28|TRBJ2-7|-
TGTGCCAGCAGTTCTCTTAGTCTCGGCTGGAAGTACTTC
CASSSLSLGWKYF